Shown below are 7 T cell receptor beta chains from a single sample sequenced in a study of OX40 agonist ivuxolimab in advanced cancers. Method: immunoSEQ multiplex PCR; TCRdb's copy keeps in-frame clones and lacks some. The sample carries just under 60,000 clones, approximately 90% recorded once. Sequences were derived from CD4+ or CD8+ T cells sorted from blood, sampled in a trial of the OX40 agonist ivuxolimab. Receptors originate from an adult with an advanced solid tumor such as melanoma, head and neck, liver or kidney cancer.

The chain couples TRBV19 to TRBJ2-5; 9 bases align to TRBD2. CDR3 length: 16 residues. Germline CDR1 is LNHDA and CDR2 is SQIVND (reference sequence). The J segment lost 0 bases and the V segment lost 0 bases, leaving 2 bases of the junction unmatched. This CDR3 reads CASSIEASGNQETQYF. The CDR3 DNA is TGTGCCAGTAGTATAGAGGCTAGCGGGAACCAAGAGACCCAGTACTTC.

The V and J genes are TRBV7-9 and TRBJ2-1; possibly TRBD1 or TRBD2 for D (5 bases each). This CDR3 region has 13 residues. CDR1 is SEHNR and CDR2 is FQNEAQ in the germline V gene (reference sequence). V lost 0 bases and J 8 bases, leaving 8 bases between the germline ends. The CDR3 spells CASSLAGADEQFF. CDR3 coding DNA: TGTGCCAGCAGCTTAGCCGGGGCAGATGAGCAGTTCTTC.

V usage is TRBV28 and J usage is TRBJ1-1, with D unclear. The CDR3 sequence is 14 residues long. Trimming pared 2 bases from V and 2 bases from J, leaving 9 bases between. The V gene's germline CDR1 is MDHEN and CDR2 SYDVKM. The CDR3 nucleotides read TGTGCCAGCAGTTTACCCGTAACTAACACTGAAGCTTTCTTT. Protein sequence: CASSLPVTNTEAFF.

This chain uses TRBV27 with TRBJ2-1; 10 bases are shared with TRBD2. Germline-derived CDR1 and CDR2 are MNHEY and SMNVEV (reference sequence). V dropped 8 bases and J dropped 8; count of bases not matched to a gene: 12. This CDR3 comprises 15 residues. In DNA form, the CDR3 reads TGTGCCAGCTCGACGGCTAGCGGGGGTGGGTATGAGCAGTTCTTC. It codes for CASSTASGGGYEQFF.

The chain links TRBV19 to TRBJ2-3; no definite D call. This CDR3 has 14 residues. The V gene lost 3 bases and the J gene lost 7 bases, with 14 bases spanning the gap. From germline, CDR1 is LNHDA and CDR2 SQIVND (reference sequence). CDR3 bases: TGTGCCAGTAGTATCGCCCCTTGGGGAAATACGCAGTATTTT. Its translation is CASSIAPWGNTQYF. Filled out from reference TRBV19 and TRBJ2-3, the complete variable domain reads DGGITQSPKYLFRKEGQNVTLSCEQNLNHDAMYWYRQDPGQGLRLIYYSQIVNDFQKGDIAEGYSVSREKKESFPLTVTSAQKNPTAFYLCASSIAPWGNTQYFGPGTRLTVL.

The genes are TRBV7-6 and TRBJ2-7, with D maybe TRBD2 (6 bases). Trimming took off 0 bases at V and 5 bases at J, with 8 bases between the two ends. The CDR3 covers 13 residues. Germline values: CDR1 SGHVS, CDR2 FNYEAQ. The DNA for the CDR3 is TGTGCCAGCAGCTTAGCGGGGAGGAACGAGCAGTACTTC. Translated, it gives CASSLAGRNEQYF.

DNA for the CDR3: TGTGCCAGCAGCGTAATCGGGGAGTACAATGAGCAGTTCTTC. This codes for CASSVIGEYNEQFF. The rearrangement joins TRBV5-6 to TRBJ2-1, with D possibly matching TRBD2 (5 bases). Germline CDR1 reads SGHDT; CDR2 reads YYEEEE. The CDR3 totals 14 residues. Trimming took off 4 bases at V and 4 bases at J, with 12 bases between the two ends.